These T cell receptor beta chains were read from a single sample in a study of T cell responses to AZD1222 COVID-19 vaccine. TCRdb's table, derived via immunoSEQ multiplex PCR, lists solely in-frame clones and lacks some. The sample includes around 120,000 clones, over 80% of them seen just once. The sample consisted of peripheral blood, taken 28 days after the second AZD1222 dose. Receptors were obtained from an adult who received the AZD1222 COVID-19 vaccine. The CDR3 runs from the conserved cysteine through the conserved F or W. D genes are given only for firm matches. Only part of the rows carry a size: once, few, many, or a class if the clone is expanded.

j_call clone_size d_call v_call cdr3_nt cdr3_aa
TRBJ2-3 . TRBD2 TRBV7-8 TGTGCCAGCAGCTTACAGGCTAGCGGGAGGGATACGCAGTATTTT CASSLQASGRDTQYF
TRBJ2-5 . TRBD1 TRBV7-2 TGTGCCAGCAGCTTCCCTACAGGGGCGCCTACCATCCAAGAGACCCAGTACTTC CASSFPTGAPTIQETQYF
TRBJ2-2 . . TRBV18 TGTGCCAGCTCACCGCGACCGAACACCGGGGAGCTGTTTTTT CASSPRPNTGELFF
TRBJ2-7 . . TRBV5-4 TGTGCCAGCAGCACGGGACGTGAACCCTACGAGCAGTACTTC CASSTGREPYEQYF
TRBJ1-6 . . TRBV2 TGTGCCAGCACGGGGGCCTTAAATTCACCCCTCCACTTT CASTGALNSPLHF
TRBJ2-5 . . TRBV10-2 TGCGCCAGCAGTGTGGGTGGGGAGACCCAGTACTTC CASSVGGETQYF
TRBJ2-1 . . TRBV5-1 TGCGCCAGCAGCTTAAACGTCTACAATGAGCAGTTCTTC CASSLNVYNEQFF
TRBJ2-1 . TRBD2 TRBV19 TGTGCCAGTAGTAATCTAGCGGGGGGGCATCTGTTCTTC CASSNLAGGHLFF
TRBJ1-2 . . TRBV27 TGTGCCAGCAGTTCGGACAGATTATCTGGCTACACCTTC CASSSDRLSGYTF
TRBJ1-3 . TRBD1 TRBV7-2 TGTGCCAGCAGCGTACAGGGGGCTCGAAACACCATATATTTT CASSVQGARNTIYF
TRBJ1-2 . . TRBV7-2 TGTGCCAGCAGCTTAGTAGGTTATGGCTACACCTTC CASSLVGYGYTF
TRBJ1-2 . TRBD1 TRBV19 TGTGCCAGTAGTATACAGGGGGCAGGTGGCTACACCTTC CASSIQGAGGYTF
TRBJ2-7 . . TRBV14 TGTGCCAGCAGTCATCGAATGGCAACCTCGCGCGAGCAGTACTTC CASSHRMATSREQYF
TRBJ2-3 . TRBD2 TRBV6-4 TGTGCCAGCAGTGACACTAGCGTCACAGATACGCAGTATTTT CASSDTSVTDTQYF
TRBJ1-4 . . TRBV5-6 TGTGCCAGCAGCTTGGGTCTAGTCCCTAATGAAAAACTGTTTTTT CASSLGLVPNEKLFF
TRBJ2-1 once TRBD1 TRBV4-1 TGCGCCAGCAGCCGGGAAGGGGGCGCCTACAATGAGCAGTTCTTC CASSREGGAYNEQFF
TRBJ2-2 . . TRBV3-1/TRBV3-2 TGTGCCAGCAGCCCCAGGGCGTGGGTAGCGAACACCGGGGAGCTGTTTTTT CASSPRAWVANTGELFF
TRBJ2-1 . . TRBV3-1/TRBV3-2 TGTGCCAGCAGCCTGGGCGCCTACAATGAGCAGTTCTTC CASSLGAYNEQFF
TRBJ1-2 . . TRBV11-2 TGTGCCAGCAGCTTAGACAGAAACTATGGCTACACCTTC CASSLDRNYGYTF
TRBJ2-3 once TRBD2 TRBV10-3 TGTGCCATAGGACTAGCGGGAGGAGATACGCAGTATTTT CAIGLAGGDTQYF
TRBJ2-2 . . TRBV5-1 TGCGCCAGCAGCCGTTCCTCGATGAACACCGGGGAGCTGTTTTTT CASSRSSMNTGELFF
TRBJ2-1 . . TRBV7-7 TGTGCTAGCAGACCCACTTGGGTCTTC CASRPTWVF
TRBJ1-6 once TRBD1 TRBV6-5 TGTGCCAGCAGTACCAAGGACAGGACCCATTCACCCCTCCACTTT CASSTKDRTHSPLHF
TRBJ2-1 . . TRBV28 TGTGCCAGCAGTCTTCTCCGGGGCGAGCAGTTCTTC CASSLLRGEQFF
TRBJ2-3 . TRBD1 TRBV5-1 TGCGCCAGCAGCTTACCGGGACAGGGGATAGATACGCAGTATTTT CASSLPGQGIDTQYF
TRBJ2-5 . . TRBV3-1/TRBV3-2 TGTGCCAGCAGCCCACGGGACTCCGCGGGGGAGACCCAGTACTTC CASSPRDSAGETQYF
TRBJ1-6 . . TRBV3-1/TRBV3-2 TGTGCCAGCAGCCAAGAAAATTCACCCCTCCACTTT CASSQENSPLHF
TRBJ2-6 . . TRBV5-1 TGCGCCAGCAGCCAAGACTTGTCTGGGGCCAACGTCCTGACTTTC CASSQDLSGANVLTF
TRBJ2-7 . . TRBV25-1 TGTGCCAGCAGCATGACAGGCTACTACGAGCAGTACTTC CASSMTGYYEQYF
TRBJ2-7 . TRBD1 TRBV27 TGTGCCAGCAGCAAAGGGACAGGGGGTAGGTACTTC CASSKGTGGRYF
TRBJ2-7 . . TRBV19 TGTGCCAGTAGTTGGGGGACGGTTGGGGAGCAGTACTTC CASSWGTVGEQYF
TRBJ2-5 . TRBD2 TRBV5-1 TGCGCCAGCAGCTTGATAGCGGGGGGGCCGGAGACCCAGTACTTC CASSLIAGGPETQYF
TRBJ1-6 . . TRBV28 TGTGCCAGCAGTCCTTTGTTCATAATTAACTATAATTCACCCCTCCACTTT CASSPLFIINYNSPLHF
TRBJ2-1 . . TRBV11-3 TGTGCCAGCAGCGTAGGAGGGCCTGGGGGAATCAATGAGCAGTTCTTC CASSVGGPGGINEQFF
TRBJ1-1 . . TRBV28 TGTGCCAGCAGTCCCCCTGGGGATCTCTTCACTGAAGCTTTCTTT CASSPPGDLFTEAFF
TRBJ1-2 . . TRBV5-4 TGTGCCAGTCGAAGCCCTACTAACTATGGCTACACCTTC CASRSPTNYGYTF
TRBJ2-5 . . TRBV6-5 TGTGCCAGCACCAGGAGGCAAGAGACCCAGTACTTC CASTRRQETQYF
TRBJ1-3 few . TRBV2 TGTGCCAGCAGCAGAACCGGGACACCCGGAAACACCATATATTTT CASSRTGTPGNTIYF
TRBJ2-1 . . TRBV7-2 TGTGCCAGCAGCTTAATCTCAAGGCAGGGTGAGCAGTTCTTC CASSLISRQGEQFF
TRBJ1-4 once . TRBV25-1 TGTGCCAGCAGTGACCCGGCTACAGGGAAGACTAATGAAAAACTGTTTTTT CASSDPATGKTNEKLFF
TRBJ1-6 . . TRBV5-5 TGTGCCAGCAGCCAAGAGGGGGAGGCAAGCTCCTATAATTCACCCCTCCACTTT CASSQEGEASSYNSPLHF
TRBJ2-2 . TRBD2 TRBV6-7 TGTGCCAGCAGAACTTCCGGGACTAGCGGGGGGGCGCCGAACACCGGGGAGCTGTTTTTT CASRTSGTSGGAPNTGELFF
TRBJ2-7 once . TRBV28 TGTGCCAGTAAATACGGGACACATTTAATTTCCAACGAGCAGTACTTC CASKYGTHLISNEQYF
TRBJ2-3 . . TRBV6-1 TGTGCCAGCAGTGAAGCGCGGTGGGGGCCCGTAGATACGCAGTATTTT CASSEARWGPVDTQYF
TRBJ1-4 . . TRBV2 TGTGCCAGCAGTGCTATTGGGGGGCGGACTAATGAAAAACTGTTTTTT CASSAIGGRTNEKLFF